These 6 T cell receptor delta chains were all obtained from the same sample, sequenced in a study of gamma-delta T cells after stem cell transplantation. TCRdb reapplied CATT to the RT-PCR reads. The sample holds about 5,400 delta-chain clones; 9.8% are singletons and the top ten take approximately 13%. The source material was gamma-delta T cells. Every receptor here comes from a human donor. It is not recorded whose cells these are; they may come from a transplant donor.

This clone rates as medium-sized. The CDR3 sequence is CACDTVSGPKRYTDKLIF. CDR3 coding DNA: TGTGCCTGTGACACCGTATCCGGCCCCAAAAGGTACACCGATAAACTCATCTTT. The V gene is TRDV2, the J gene TRDJ1, with unresolved D. Trimming left V 0 bases short and J 0 bases short, with 19 bases between. CDR3 length: 18 residues. CDR1 is GEAIGNYY, CDR2 EKD, per germline.

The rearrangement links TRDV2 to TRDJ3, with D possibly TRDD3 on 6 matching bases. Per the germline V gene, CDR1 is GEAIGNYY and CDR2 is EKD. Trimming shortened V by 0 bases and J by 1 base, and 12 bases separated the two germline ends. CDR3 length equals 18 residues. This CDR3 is CACDTVSGESWDTRQMFF. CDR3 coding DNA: TGTGCCTGTGACACCGTTTCTGGGGAGTCCTGGGACACCCGACAGATGTTTTTC.

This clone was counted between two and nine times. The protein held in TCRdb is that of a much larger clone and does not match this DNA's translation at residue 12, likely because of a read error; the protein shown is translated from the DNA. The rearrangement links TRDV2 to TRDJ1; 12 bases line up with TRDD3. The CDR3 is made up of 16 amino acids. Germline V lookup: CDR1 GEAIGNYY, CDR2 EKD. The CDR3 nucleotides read TGTGCCTGTGACACCCTGGGGGATACGGACACCGGTAAACTCATCTTT. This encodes CACDTLGDTDTGKLIF.

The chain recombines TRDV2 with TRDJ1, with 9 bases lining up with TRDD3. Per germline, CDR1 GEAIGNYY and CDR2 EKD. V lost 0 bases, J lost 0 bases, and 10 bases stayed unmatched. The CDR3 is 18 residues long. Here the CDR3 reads CACDTIAGGSRYTDKLIF. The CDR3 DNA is TGTGCCTGTGACACCATCGCTGGGGGATCTAGGTACACCGATAAACTCATCTTT.

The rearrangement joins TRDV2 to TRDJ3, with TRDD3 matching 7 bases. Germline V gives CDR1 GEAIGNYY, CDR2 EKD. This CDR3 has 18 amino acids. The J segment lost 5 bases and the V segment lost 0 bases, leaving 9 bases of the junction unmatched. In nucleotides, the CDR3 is TGTGCCTGTGACACCGCGGGGGATCCTCAGCGGGACACCCGACAGATGTTTTTC. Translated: CACDTAGDPQRDTRQMFF.

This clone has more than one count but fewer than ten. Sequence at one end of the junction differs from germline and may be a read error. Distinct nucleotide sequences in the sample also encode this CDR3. CDR3 in DNA: TGTGCCTGTGACACCCTTACTGGGGGATCGTACACCGATAAGCTCATCTTT. Its protein is CACDTLTGGSYTDKLIF. The J gene is TRDJ1, the V gene TRDV2, with 10 bases identical to TRDD3. The CDR3 is made up of 17 amino acids. From germline, CDR1 is GEAIGNYY and CDR2 EKD.